The present T cell receptor beta chain was sequenced within a study of T cells in Graves' hyperthyroidism and ophthalmopathy. Amplification of TCR beta CDR3 regions was performed using RNA transcripts as template. During a first-round RT-PCR of the TCR CDR3, the HTBI primer set was used. From the multiplex PCR reads, TCRdb called clonotypes with MiXCR, one entry per CDR3 protein. The sample yields 350,000 or so distinct CDR3 sequences, 15% to 20% seen once. This clonotype was counted many times. Trimming cost V 3 bases and J 3 bases, with 15 bases left between them. The CDR3 covers 15 residues. Germline V gene lookup returns CDR1 MNHNS and CDR2 SASEGT.

V usage is TRBV6-1 and J usage is TRBJ2-7, with D possibly TRBD2 on 6 matching bases. The receptor was derived from a woman aged 45-60 years with Graves' hyperthyroidism. Sequenced sample: blood. The CDR3 loop reads CASSDNGGRFYEQYF. In DNA, the CDR3 is TGTGCCAGCAGTGACAACGGGGGACGGTTCTACGAGCAGTACTTC.